In this sample, the clone carrying this TCR beta chain turned up a few times. This specimen comes from a study of T-cell reconstitution after alpha-beta-depleted transplantation in children. The library targeted TCRbeta and was prepared with unique molecular identifiers. TCRdb called the PCR reads again in MiXCR, with one record for every CDR3 protein. The data contain around 250,000 distinct CDR3 sequences, around 9.6% of them singletons. V was shortened by 0 bases and J by 0 bases, with 9 bases between the two germline ends. The CDR3 loop spans 14 amino acids. Per the germline V gene, CDR1 is DFQATT and CDR2 is SNEGSKA (reference sequence).

V and J are TRBV20-1 and TRBJ2-7; either TRBD1 or TRBD2 may fit D (6 bases each). The clonotype originates from a human donor who donated a stem cell graft to a child with SCID. This sample comprised PBMCs from the stem cell graft donor, obtained from the stem cell graft. The CDR3 DNA follows: TGCAGTGCTAGAGAAAAGGGGGGCTCCTACGAGCAGTACTTC. Its protein product is CSAREKGGSYEQYF.